These 14 T cell receptor beta chains came from one sample sequenced in a study of cytomegalovirus exposure and HLA in healthy donors. Amplification used 60 Vbeta primers and 13 Jbeta primers. Sequencing used immunoSEQ multiplex PCR; TCRdb keeps in-frame clones, though not all of them. The table records some 110,000 clones, less than 85% of them present only once. Sequencing was done on a sample of PBMCs. These receptors all stem from a man in his forties in good health and CMV-seropositive.

The J gene is TRBJ2-5, the V gene TRBV10-3, with 9 bases aligning to TRBD1. Germline CDR1 and CDR2: ENHRY and SYGVKD. V lost 6 bases, J lost 3 bases, and 8 bases stayed unmatched. The CDR3 runs to 15 residues. The CDR3, as DNA: TGTGCCATCAGCATAAAAGGACAGGGGAAAGAGACCCAGTACTTC. Its protein product is CAISIKGQGKETQYF.

This clone has just one count. This chain uses TRBV7-3 with TRBJ2-1, with 10 bases that match TRBD2. This CDR3 contains 16 residues. The ends lost 5 bases at V and 4 bases at J; junction bases unmatched: 8. The V gene's germline CDR1 is SGHTA and CDR2 FQGTGA. CDR3 region: CASSPGASGGYNEQFF. CDR3 in DNA: TGTGCCAGCAGCCCCGGGGCTAGCGGGGGATACAATGAGCAGTTCTTC.

CDR3 loop: CAWSRYGNTGELFF. CDR3 sequence (DNA): TGTGCCTGGAGTCGCTACGGGAACACCGGGGAGCTGTTTTTT. This sequence joins TRBV30 and TRBJ2-2; D is uncertain. Germline V CDR1 and CDR2: GTSNPN, SVGIG (reference sequence). V was clipped by 2 bases and J by 1 base, with 8 bases between them. The CDR3 contains 14 residues.

This sequence joins TRBV5-1 and TRBJ2-3, with D unresolved. Germline CDR1 is SGHRS and CDR2 is YFSETQ. Trimming took 3 bases from V and 6 from J, leaving 14 bases between them. The CDR3 runs to 14 residues. As DNA, the CDR3 is TGCGCCAGCAGCTCCTTCTCTGGGCCGGATACGCAGTATTTT. Protein sequence: CASSSFSGPDTQYF.

This rearrangement joins TRBV27 to TRBJ1-2, with 9 nucleotides matching TRBD1. The V gene's germline CDR1 is MNHEY and CDR2 SMNVEV (reference sequence). This CDR3 is built from 13 residues. The V segment lost 5 bases and the J segment 3 bases; nucleotides outside the gene matches: 1. DNA of the CDR3: TGTGCCAGCAGTCGGACAGGGGACTATGGCTACACCTTC. Translating gives CASSRTGDYGYTF.

This clone has just one count. The chain is built from TRBV7-9 and TRBJ2-1; 16 nucleotides agree with TRBD2. The germline V gene has CDR1 SEHNR and CDR2 FQNEAQ (reference sequence). The CDR3 covers 17 residues. Trimming took 5 bases from V and 7 from J; bases not matched to a gene: 8. As DNA, the CDR3 is TGTGCCAGCAGCCGGGGGACTAGCGGGGGGGCCTGGAATGAGCAGTTCTTC. Residues: CASSRGTSGGAWNEQFF. The whole variable domain, filled in from reference TRBV7-9 and TRBJ2-1, reads DTGVSQNPRHKITKRGQNVTFRCDPISEHNRLYWYRQTLGQGPEFLTYFQNEAQLEKSRLLSDRFSAERPKGSFSTLEIQRTEQGDSAMYLCASSRGTSGGAWNEQFFGPGTRLTVL.

For the CDR3, the DNA is TGTGCCAGCAGCCGCGGACTAGCGGGTACCTCCTACGAGCAGTACTTC. It codes for CASSRGLAGTSYEQYF. The rearrangement links TRBV7-2 to TRBJ2-7; 11 nucleotides match TRBD2. The trim removed 5 bases at V and 0 bases at J, leaving 6 bases unmatched. The germline V gene encodes CDR1 SGHTA and CDR2 FQGNSA. The CDR3 has 16 residues.

The gene calls are TRBV7-9 and TRBJ2-3, with 8 bases matching TRBD1. There are 17 residues in the CDR3. V gave up 4 bases and J gave up 6 bases; unmatched junction bases: 15. CDR1 is SEHNR and CDR2 is FQNEAQ in the germline V gene (reference sequence). CDR3 bases: TGTGCCAGCAGCTCCCGCCAGGTGGCAGGGGGCCACGATACGCAGTATTTT. Translation: CASSSRQVAGGHDTQYF. Complete variable domain (other parts from reference TRBV7-9 and TRBJ2-3): DTGVSQNPRHKITKRGQNVTFRCDPISEHNRLYWYRQTLGQGPEFLTYFQNEAQLEKSRLLSDRFSAERPKGSFSTLEIQRTEQGDSAMYLCASSSRQVAGGHDTQYFGPGTRLTVL.

CDR3 protein: CASAWAMTYNEQFF. DNA for the CDR3: TGTGCCAGTGCCTGGGCCATGACCTACAATGAGCAGTTCTTC. V usage is TRBV19 and J usage is TRBJ2-1; D is undetermined. Trimming stripped 8 bases from V and 2 bases from J, with 13 bases between. The CDR3 extends over 14 amino acids. Germline lookup yields CDR1 LNHDA and CDR2 SQIVND (reference sequence).

The chain recombines TRBV19 with TRBJ1-6, with D perhaps matching TRBD1 (5 bases). CDR3 length equals 14 residues. Looked up from germline, CDR1 is LNHDA and CDR2 is SQIVND (reference sequence). Trimming took 6 bases from V and 1 from J, leaving 7 bases between them. CDR3 nucleotides: TGTGCCAGTAGAGGGGCGTCCTATAATTCACCCCTCCACTTT. Its translation is CASRGASYNSPLHF. Drawing the rest from reference TRBV19 and TRBJ1-6, the complete variable domain is DGGITQSPKYLFRKEGQNVTLSCEQNLNHDAMYWYRQDPGQGLRLIYYSQIVNDFQKGDIAEGYSVSREKKESFPLTVTSAQKNPTAFYLCASRGASYNSPLHFGNGTRLTVT.

CDR3: CASSQETTGISYEQYF. The CDR3 DNA is TGCGCCAGCAGCCAAGAAACGACAGGGATATCCTACGAGCAGTACTTC. The chain carries TRBV4-3 and TRBJ2-5; 7 bases agree with TRBD1. The end of the DNA aligns better with TRBJ2-7, so the J call may be wrong. Germline CDR1 and CDR2: LGHNA and YSLEER. The CDR3 loop spans 16 amino acids.

The CDR3 DNA sequence: TGTGCCAGCAGTATCGACAGGGGGGGCTACACCTTC. It translates to CASSIDRGGYTF. This chain links TRBV28 with TRBJ1-2; 9 bases fit TRBD1. CDR1 and CDR2 (germline): MDHEN, SYDVKM. CDR3 size: 12 residues. V gave up 5 bases and J gave up 8 bases; unmatched junction bases: 3.

The rearrangement uses TRBV7-8 and TRBJ2-5; a possible D gene is TRBD1 (6 bases). Germline V gene lookup returns CDR1 SGHVS and CDR2 FQNEAQ. The CDR3 sequence is 15 residues long. V lost 0 bases and J 7 bases, leaving 15 bases between the germline ends. As DNA, the CDR3 is TGTGCCAGCAGCTTAGCGCCCAGGGGAGTAGGGACCCAGTACTTC. Its protein product is CASSLAPRGVGTQYF.

The gene calls are TRBV30 and TRBJ2-7; TRBD2 matches at 7 bases. The length of the CDR3 is 16 residues. The germline V gene encodes CDR1 GTSNPN and CDR2 SVGIG (reference sequence). With 3 bases clipped from V and 1 base from J, the junction kept 12 bases outside the gene matches. Here the CDR3 reads CAWRKGRLADSYEQYF. DNA for the CDR3: TGTGCCTGGAGGAAGGGGAGGCTAGCGGATTCCTACGAGCAGTACTTC.